This T cell receptor (beta chain) is drawn from a study of T cell changes during pregnancy in multiple sclerosis. Data came from immunoSEQ multiplex PCR; TCRdb stores just in-frame clones and leaves some out. The sample lists approximately 100,000 clones, around 90% occurring once. This CDR3 contains 15 residues. From germline, CDR1 is MNHEY and CDR2 SMNVEV (reference sequence). Trimming stripped 5 bases from V and 2 bases from J, with 14 bases between. The origin of this receptor is a female donor with multiple sclerosis, enrolled in a pregnancy study. This rearrangement joins TRBV27 to TRBJ2-3, with D possibly being TRBD2 (5 bases). The sequencing here drew on peripheral blood, taken before pregnancy. The CDR3, as DNA: TGTGCCAGCAGTGAACAGACTAAACTCACAGATACGCAGTATTTT. This encodes CASSEQTKLTDTQYF.